The rows below give T cell receptor beta chains drawn from one sample of a study of T cell responses to AZD1222 COVID-19 vaccine. The repertoire was sequenced with immunoSEQ multiplex PCR; TCRdb's copy has only in-frame clones and lacks some. The table lists some 110,000 clones, around 76% of them singletons, with approximately 5% in the top ten. The specimen was peripheral blood, collected on day 0 of AZD1222 vaccination. The receptors come from an adult in good health. Both conserved end residues are part of each CDR3. Fields, in order: V gene, clone size, D gene, J gene, CDR3 DNA, CDR3 protein. D genes are given only for firm matches. A row's size may be missing; if present it is once, few, many or a size class.

TRBV7-2,-,TRBD2,TRBJ2-7,TGTGCCAGCAGCATCCAACTAGCGGGGGTGCCCCCCTACGAGCAGTACTTC,CASSIQLAGVPPYEQYF
TRBV4-1,-,TRBD1,TRBJ2-7,TGCGCCAGCAGCCAAGGAGTGATAACAGGGGGCTACGAGCAGTACTTC,CASSQGVITGGYEQYF
TRBV5-1,-,TRBD1,TRBJ2-2,TGCGCCAGCAGCTTGGCCCCCGGACAGGAAATCGGGGAGCTGTTTTTT,CASSLAPGQEIGELFF
TRBV6-2/TRBV6-3,-,-,TRBJ1-2,TGTGCCAGCAGTTACTTCAGGAGGGCTTATGGCTACACCTTC,CASSYFRRAYGYTF
TRBV7-2,-,TRBD1,TRBJ1-2,TGTGCCAGCAGCTTAGTAAGACAGGGGACCTATGGCTACACCTTC,CASSLVRQGTYGYTF
TRBV19,once,-,TRBJ1-3,TGTGCCAGTAGTATGGACCCCAGGCCTGGAAACACCATATATTTT,CASSMDPRPGNTIYF
TRBV7-9,few,-,TRBJ2-2,TGTGCCAGCAGCTTAAGTGAGCTAAACACCGGGGAGCTGTTTTTT,CASSLSELNTGELFF
TRBV2,-,-,TRBJ1-1,TGTGCCACCGTGAAAGAGGGAGGGGGGAACACTGAAGCTTTCTTT,CATVKEGGGNTEAFF
TRBV9,-,TRBD2,TRBJ2-1,TGTGCCAGCAGCGTAGACGGTAGCGGGGTCCGCGATGAGCAGTTCTTC,CASSVDGSGVRDEQFF
TRBV4-3,-,TRBD1,TRBJ2-5,TGCGCCAGCAGCCCACAGGGGCTCCAAGAGACCCAGTACTTC,CASSPQGLQETQYF
TRBV5-1,-,TRBD2,TRBJ2-5,TGCGCCAGCAGCTTGGTAGCGGGGGCCCCAGGTGGAGAGACCCAGTACTTC,CASSLVAGAPGGETQYF
TRBV9,-,-,TRBJ2-4,TGTGCCAGCAGCGTAGGGGCGGGGAATCTAGCCAAAAACATTCAGTACTTC,CASSVGAGNLAKNIQYF
TRBV3-1/TRBV3-2,-,TRBD1,TRBJ1-2,TGTGCCAGCAGCCAGCCCCCTGAGACAGGGTCCTATGGCTACACCTTC,CASSQPPETGSYGYTF
TRBV18,few,TRBD1,TRBJ1-6,TGTGCCAGCTCACAGACAGGGTCCTATAATTCACCCCTCCACTTT,CASSQTGSYNSPLHF
TRBV6-5,once,TRBD1,TRBJ1-1,TGTGCCAGCAGTTACGGGACAGCGAACACTGAAGCTTTCTTT,CASSYGTANTEAFF
TRBV18,few,-,TRBJ2-5,TGTGCCAGCTCACATGGAGGGGGTCAAGAGACCCAGTACTTC,CASSHGGGQETQYF
TRBV19,-,TRBD1,TRBJ1-1,TGTGCCAGGGGGACAGATGAAGCTTTCTTT,CARGTDEAFF
TRBV3-1/TRBV3-2,-,-,TRBJ1-5,TGTGCCAGCAGCCGCGGAAATAGCAATCAGCCCCAGCATTTT,CASSRGNSNQPQHF
TRBV6-5,-,TRBD1,TRBJ1-2,TGTGCCAGCAGGGAGACAGGGGGCCGGGGCTACACCTTC,CASRETGGRGYTF
TRBV9,-,-,TRBJ1-2,TGTGCCAGCAGCGGCCAGGGAAGGAACTATGGCTACACCTTC,CASSGQGRNYGYTF
TRBV9,-,-,TRBJ1-4,TGTGCCAGCAGCCCGAACGTGGAGGGGGAACTGTTTTTT,CASSPNVEGELFF
TRBV11-2,-,-,TRBJ1-1,TGTGCCAGCAGCTTAGAGGCCAGACCATTCACTGAAGCTTTCTTT,CASSLEARPFTEAFF
TRBV6-6,-,-,TRBJ2-1,TGTGCCAGCAGTTACATGAGCAATGAGCAGTTCTTC,CASSYMSNEQFF
TRBV18,-,-,TRBJ1-1,TGTGCCAGCTCACCAAATTGGGGCTCAACGAACACTGAAGCTTTCTTT,CASSPNWGSTNTEAFF
TRBV9,-,TRBD2,TRBJ2-7,TGTGCCAGCAGCGTATCTAGCGGTTACGAGCAGTACTTC,CASSVSSGYEQYF
TRBV10-1,few,-,TRBJ2-5,TGCGCCAGCATAAAGGGACCGCGTAAGGAGACCCAGTACTTC,CASIKGPRKETQYF
TRBV15,-,-,TRBJ1-3,TGTGCCACCAGCAGAGATAGGTCAAAGGCCTCTGGAAACACCATATATTTT,CATSRDRSKASGNTIYF
TRBV9,-,-,TRBJ1-5,TGTGCCAGCAGCGTAGATTGGGGGCGCAATCAGCCCCAGCATTTT,CASSVDWGRNQPQHF
TRBV19,few,-,TRBJ1-1,TGTGCCAGTAGTATAGAGGGGGTGAACACTGAAGCTTTCTTT,CASSIEGVNTEAFF
TRBV19,-,TRBD1,TRBJ2-1,TGTGCCAGTAACGCGGCAGGGGGTCGTGATGAGCAGTTCTTC,CASNAAGGRDEQFF
TRBV7-9,-,-,TRBJ1-4,TGTGCCAGCAGAGATACAGGGCGATCAGCAAAACTGTTTTTT,CASRDTGRSAKLFF